This T cell receptor beta chain originates from a study of blood T cells in healthy people across ages. Together with a sample-barcoded 5' primer, a J-beta primer mix was included in a second PCR lasting about 6 to 11 cycles. Using its own MiXCR run on the 5' RACE reads, TCRdb lists one record per CDR3 protein. The sample holds roughly 800,000 distinct CDR3 sequences, more than 45% seen once. V was pared by 0 bases and J by 8 bases, with 11 bases between. Germline V gene data show CDR1 as LGHDT and CDR2 as YNNKEL (reference sequence). This CDR3 has 15 amino acids. The sequenced material came from blood. The receptor was isolated from a man aged 25-45 years in good health. J is TRBJ1-6 and V is TRBV3-1; the D is unclear. CDR3 sequence: CASSQDRNGDSPLHF. CDR3 sequence (DNA): TGTGCCAGCAGCCAAGATCGAAACGGCGATTCACCCCTCCACTTT.